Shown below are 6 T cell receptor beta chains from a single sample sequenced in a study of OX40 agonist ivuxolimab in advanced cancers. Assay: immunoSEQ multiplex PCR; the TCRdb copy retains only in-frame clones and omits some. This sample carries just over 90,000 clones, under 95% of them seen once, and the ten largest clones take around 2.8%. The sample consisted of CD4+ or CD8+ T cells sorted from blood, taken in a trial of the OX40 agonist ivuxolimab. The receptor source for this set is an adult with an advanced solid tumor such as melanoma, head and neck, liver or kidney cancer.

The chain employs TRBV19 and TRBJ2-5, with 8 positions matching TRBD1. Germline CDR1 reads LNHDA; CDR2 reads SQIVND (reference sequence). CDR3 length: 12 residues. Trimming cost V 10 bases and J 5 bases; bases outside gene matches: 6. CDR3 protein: CATRQGSETQYF. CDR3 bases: TGTGCCACCCGACAGGGGAGCGAGACCCAGTACTTC.

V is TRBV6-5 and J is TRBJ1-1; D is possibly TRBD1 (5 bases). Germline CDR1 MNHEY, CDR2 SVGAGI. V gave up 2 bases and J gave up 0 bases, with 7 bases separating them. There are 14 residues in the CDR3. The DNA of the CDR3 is TGTGCCAGCAGTTACGACAGAATGAACACTGAAGCTTTCTTT. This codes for CASSYDRMNTEAFF.

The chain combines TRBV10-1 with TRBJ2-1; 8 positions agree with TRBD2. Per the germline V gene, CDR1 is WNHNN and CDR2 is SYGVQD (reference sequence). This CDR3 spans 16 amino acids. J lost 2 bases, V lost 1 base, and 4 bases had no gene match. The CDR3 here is CASSELTGGPYNEQFF. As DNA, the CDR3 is TGCGCCAGCAGTGAGTTAACGGGGGGGCCCTACAATGAGCAGTTCTTC.

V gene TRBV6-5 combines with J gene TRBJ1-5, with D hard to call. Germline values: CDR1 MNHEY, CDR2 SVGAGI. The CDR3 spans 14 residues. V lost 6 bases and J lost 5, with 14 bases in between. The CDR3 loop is CASSPSSYYQPQHF. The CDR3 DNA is TGTGCCAGCAGCCCCAGTAGCTATTATCAGCCCCAGCATTTT.

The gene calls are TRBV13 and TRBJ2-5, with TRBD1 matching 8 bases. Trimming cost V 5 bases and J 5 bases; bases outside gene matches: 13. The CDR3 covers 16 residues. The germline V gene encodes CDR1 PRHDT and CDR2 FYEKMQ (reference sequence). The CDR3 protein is CASSPLGGGDRETQYF. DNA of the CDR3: TGTGCCAGCAGCCCCTTAGGAGGCGGGGACAGGGAGACCCAGTACTTC.

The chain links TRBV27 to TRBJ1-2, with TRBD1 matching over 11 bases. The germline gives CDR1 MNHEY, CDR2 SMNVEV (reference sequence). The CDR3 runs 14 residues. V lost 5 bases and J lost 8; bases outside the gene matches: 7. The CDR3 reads CASSPIGTGGGYTF. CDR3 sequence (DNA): TGTGCCAGCAGTCCTATCGGGACAGGGGGAGGCTACACCTTC.